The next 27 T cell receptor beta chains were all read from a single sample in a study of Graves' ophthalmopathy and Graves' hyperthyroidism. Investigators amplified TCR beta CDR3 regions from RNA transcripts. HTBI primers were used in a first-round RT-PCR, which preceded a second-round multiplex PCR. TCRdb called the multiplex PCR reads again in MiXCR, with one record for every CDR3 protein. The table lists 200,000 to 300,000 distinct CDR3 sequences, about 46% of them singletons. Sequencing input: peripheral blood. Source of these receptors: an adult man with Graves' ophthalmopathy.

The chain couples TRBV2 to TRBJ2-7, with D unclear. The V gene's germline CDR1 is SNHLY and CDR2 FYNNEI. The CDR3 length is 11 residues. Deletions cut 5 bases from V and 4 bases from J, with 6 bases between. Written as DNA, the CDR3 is TGTGCCAGCAGTAAGACTTACGAGCAGTACTTC. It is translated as CASSKTYEQYF.

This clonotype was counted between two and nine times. In DNA form, the CDR3 reads TGTGCCAGCAGCTTAGCGCCCGGGAACACTGAAGCTTTCTTT. Its translation is CASSLAPGNTEAFF. The chain has TRBV11-1 and TRBJ1-1; D ambiguous. The ends were cut back, 0 bases at V and 1 base at J, with 6 bases in the middle. Germline CDR1 is SGHAT and CDR2 is FQDESV (reference sequence). The CDR3 totals 14 residues.

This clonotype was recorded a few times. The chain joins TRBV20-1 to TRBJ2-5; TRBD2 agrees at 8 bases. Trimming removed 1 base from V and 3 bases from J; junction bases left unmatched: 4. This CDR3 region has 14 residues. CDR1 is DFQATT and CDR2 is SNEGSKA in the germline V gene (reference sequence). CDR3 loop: CSARGDGGEETQYF. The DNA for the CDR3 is TGCAGTGCTAGAGGGGACGGGGGGGAAGAGACCCAGTACTTC.

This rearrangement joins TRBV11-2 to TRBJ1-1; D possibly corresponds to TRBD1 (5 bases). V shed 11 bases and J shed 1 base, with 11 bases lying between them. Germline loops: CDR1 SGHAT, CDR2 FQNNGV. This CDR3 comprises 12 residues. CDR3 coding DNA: TGTGCCTGGGGGGGAGGGAACACTGAAGCTTTCTTT. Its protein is CAWGGGNTEAFF.

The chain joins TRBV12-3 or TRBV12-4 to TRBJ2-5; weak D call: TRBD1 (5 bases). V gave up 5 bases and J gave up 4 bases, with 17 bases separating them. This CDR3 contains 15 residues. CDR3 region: CASSGQPTVRETQYF. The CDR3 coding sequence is TGTGCCAGCAGTGGCCAACCGACAGTTCGAGAGACCCAGTACTTC.

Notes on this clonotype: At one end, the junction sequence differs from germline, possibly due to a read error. CDR3 in amino acids: CASSSSSGGTEAF. Here the CDR3 DNA reads TGTGCCAGCAGCTCGTCCTCGGGGGGTACTGAAGCTTTC. The chain combines TRBV7-2 with TRBJ2-6; 7 bases agree with TRBD2. The CDR3 totals 13 residues. Germline V lookup: CDR1 SGHTA, CDR2 FQGNSA. Supplemented by reference TRBV7-2 and TRBJ2-6, the full variable domain reads GAGVSQSPSNKVTEKGKDVELRCDPISGHTALYWYRQSLGQGLEFLIYFQGNSAPDKSGLPSDRFSAERTGGSVSTLTIQRTQQEDSAVYLCASSSSSGGTEAFGAGSRLTVL.

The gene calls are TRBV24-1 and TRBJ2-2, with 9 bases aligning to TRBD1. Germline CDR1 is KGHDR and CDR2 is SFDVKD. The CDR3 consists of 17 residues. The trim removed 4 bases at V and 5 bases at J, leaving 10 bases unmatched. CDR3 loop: CATSDAGTGRSTGELFF. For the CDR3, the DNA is TGTGCCACCAGTGACGCCGGGACAGGGAGGAGTACCGGGGAGCTGTTTTTT.

CDR3 nucleotides: TGTGCCAGCATCAACAGGAGAGCTAATGAAAAACTGTTTTTT. Its protein product is CASINRRANEKLFF. The chain carries TRBV2 and TRBJ1-4, with D possibly being TRBD1 (5 bases). Trimming removed 7 bases from V and 3 bases from J, with 12 bases in between. In germline, CDR1 is SNHLY, CDR2 FYNNEI. The CDR3 has 14 amino acids.

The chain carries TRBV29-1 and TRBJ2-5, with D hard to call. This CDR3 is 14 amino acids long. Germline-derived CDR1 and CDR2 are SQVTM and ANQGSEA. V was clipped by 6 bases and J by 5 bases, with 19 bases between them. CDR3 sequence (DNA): TGCAGCGTCCAACAGATCAACTCGAGGGAGACCCAGTACTTC. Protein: CSVQQINSRETQYF.

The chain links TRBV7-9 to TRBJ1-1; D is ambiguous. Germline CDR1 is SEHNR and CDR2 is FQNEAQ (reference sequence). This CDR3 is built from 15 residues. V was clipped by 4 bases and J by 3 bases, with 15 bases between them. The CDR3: CASSSSAGKDTEAFF. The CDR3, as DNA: TGTGCCAGCAGCTCGTCTGCTGGGAAAGACACTGAAGCTTTCTTT.

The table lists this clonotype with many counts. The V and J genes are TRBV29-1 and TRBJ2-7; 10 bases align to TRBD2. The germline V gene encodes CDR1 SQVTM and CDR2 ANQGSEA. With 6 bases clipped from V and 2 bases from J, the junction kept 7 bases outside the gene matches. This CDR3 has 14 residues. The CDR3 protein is CSVQGLASPYEQYF. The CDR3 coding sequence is TGCAGCGTCCAGGGACTAGCGAGCCCCTACGAGCAGTACTTC.

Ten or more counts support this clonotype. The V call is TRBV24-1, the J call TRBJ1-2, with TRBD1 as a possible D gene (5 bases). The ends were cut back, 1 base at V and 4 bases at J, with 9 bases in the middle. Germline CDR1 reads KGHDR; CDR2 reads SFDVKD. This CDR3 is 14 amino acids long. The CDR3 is CATSDFRVSYGYTF. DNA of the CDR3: TGTGCCACCAGTGATTTCAGGGTTTCCTATGGCTACACCTTC.

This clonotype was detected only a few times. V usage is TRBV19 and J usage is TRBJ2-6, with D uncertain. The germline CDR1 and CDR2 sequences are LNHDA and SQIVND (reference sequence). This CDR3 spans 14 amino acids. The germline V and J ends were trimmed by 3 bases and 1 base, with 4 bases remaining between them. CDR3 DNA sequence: TGTGCCAGTAGTATTCGTTCTGGGGCCAACGTCCTGACTTTC. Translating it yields CASSIRSGANVLTF.

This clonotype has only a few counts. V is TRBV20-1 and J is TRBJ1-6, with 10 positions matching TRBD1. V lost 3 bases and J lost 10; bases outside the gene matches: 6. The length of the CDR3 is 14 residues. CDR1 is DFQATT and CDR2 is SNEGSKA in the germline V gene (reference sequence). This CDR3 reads CSASSGTGVSPLHF. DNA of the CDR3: TGCAGTGCTAGTTCCGGGACAGGGGTCTCACCCCTCCACTTT.

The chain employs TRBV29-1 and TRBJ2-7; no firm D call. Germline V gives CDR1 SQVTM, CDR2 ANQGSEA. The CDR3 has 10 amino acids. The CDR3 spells CRRASYEQYF. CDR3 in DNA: TGCAGGCGAGCCTCCTACGAGCAGTACTTC.

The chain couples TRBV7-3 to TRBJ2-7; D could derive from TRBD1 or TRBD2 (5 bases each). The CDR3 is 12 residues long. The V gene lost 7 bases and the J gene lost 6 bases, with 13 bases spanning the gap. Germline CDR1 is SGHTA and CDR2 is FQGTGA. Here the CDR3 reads CASTDEGSEQYF. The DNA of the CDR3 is TGTGCCAGCACCGACGAGGGGTCCGAGCAGTACTTC.

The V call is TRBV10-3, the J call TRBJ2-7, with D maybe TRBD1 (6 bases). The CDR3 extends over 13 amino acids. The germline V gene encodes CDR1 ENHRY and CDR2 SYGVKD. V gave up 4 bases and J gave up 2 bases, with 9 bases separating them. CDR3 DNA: TGTGCCATCAGTGGGGGGCGGACCTACGAGCAGTACTTC. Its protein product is CAISGGRTYEQYF.

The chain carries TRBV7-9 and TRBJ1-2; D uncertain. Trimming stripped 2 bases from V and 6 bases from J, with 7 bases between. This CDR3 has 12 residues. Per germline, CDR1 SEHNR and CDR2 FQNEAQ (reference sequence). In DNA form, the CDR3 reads TGTGCCAGCAGCTTACGGGAAAATGGCTACACCTTC. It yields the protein CASSLRENGYTF.

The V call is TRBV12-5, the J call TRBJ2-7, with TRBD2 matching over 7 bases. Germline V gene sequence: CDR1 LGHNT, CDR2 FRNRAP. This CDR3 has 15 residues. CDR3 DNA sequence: TGTGCCAGCAGTTTATGGGGGGGGAGCTCCTACGAGCAGTACTTC. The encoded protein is CASSLWGGSSYEQYF.

CDR3 protein: CSAGDRGGGTEAFF. CDR3 DNA: TGCAGTGCTGGCGACAGGGGGGGAGGCACTGAAGCTTTCTTT. The chain is built from TRBV20-1 and TRBJ1-1; 9 nucleotides agree with TRBD1. There are 14 residues in the CDR3. Germline V gene lookup returns CDR1 DFQATT and CDR2 SNEGSKA (reference sequence). Trimming removed 5 bases from V and 4 bases from J; junction bases left unmatched: 8.

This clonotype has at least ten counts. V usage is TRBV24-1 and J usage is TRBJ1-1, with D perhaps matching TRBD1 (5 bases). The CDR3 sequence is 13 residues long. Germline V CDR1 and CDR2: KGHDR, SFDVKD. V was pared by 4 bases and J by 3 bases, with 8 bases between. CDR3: CATSDQGDTEAFF. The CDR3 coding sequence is TGTGCCACCAGTGACCAGGGAGACACTGAAGCTTTCTTT.

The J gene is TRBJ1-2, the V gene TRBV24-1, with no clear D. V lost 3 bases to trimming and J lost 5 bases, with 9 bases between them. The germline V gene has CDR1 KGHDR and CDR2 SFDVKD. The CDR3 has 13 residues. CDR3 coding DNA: TGTGCCACCAGTGATCCTAGATTGTATGGCTACACCTTC. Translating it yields CATSDPRLYGYTF.

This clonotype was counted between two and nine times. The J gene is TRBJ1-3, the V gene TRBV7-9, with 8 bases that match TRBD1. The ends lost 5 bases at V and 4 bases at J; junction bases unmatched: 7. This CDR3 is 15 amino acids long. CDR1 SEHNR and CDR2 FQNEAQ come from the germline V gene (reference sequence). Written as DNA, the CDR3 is TGTGCCAGCAGCCCTGAGGGGACAGGAGGAAACACCATATATTTT. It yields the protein CASSPEGTGGNTIYF.

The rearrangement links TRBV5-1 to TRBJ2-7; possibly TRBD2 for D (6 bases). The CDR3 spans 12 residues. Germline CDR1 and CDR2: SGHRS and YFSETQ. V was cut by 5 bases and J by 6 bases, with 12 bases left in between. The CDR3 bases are TGCGCCAGCAGACTGCAGGAGGGCGAGCAGTACTTC. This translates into CASRLQEGEQYF.

The CDR3 DNA follows: TGTGCCAGCAGCCCCGACAGAGCCGGGGAGCTGTTTTTT. It is translated as CASSPDRAGELFF. The gene calls are TRBV11-2 and TRBJ2-2; D is possibly TRBD1 (5 bases). V lost 5 bases, J lost 6 bases, and 10 bases lay in between. This CDR3 has 13 residues. Germline V CDR1 and CDR2: SGHAT, FQNNGV.

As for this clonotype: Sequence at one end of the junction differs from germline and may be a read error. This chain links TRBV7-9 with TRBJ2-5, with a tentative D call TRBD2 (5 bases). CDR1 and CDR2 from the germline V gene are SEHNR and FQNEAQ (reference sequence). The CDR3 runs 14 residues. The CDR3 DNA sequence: TGCGCCAGCAGCTCGGGCAGCGGTGAAGGGACCCAGTACTTC. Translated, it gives CASSSGSGEGTQYF.

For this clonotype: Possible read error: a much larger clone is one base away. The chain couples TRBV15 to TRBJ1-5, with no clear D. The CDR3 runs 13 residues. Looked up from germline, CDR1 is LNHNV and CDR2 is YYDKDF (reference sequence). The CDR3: CAASRDWNQPQHF. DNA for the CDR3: TGTGCCGCCAGCAGAGATTGGAATCAGCCCCAGCATTTT. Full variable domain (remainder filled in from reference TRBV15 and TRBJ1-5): DAMVIQNPRYQVTQFGKPVTLSCSQTLNHNVMYWYQQKSSQAPKLLFHYYDKDFNNEADTPDNFQSRRPNTSFCFLDIRSPGLGDTAMYLCAASRDWNQPQHFGDGTRLSIL.